This T cell receptor beta chain was retrieved from a study of cytomegalovirus exposure and HLA in healthy donors. Study context: A prior analysis found about 110 million unique TCR beta sequences from 170 million or so T cells. Study findings and constraints: Upon later analysis, HLA-associated TCR beta chains proved more clonally expanded than other, equally common chains. Among TCR beta chains, those listed as cytomegalovirus-associated numbered around 180.

13 Jbeta primers and 60 Vbeta primers were used for the PCR. In the original processing: A follow-up analysis tallied some 80 million unique TCR beta chains, 8.5 million to 14 million shared. Sequenced by immunoSEQ multiplex PCR; TCRdb stores in-frame clones only, minus some. V and J calls and clone size are copied from that table; D and trimming were computed from the DNA. Of under 120,000 clones in the sample, 74% were seen once. The CDR3 is made up of 14 amino acids. With V trimmed by 2 bases and J by 4 bases, 4 bases remained unmatched. Germline V gene data show CDR1 as SGHDT and CDR2 as YYEEEE. Of note for this clone: Its antigen is unidentified.

The source of this sequence is a man aged 50 or older in good health and CMV-seropositive. V gene TRBV5-6 combines with J gene TRBJ2-7; 9 bases fit TRBD1. The sequencing input was PBMCs. CDR3 sequence: CASSLGQGRYEQYF. Here the CDR3 DNA reads TGTGCCAGCAGCTTAGGACAGGGGAGGTACGAGCAGTACTTC.